The source of this T cell receptor beta chain is a study of identical twins. Overall study findings and caveats: Modelling underestimated the level of out-of-frame TCR alpha sharing observed in monozygotic twins. Analyses of zero insertions could, in part, be confounded by invariant MAIT and iNKT cells. Sequences that were out-of-frame, alpha and twin-shared displayed an excess of low generation probability.

As concerns this clonotype: No antigen is known for it.

Trimming cost V 3 bases and J 3 bases, with 14 bases left between them. CDR3 length: 16 amino acids. Germline CDR1 MNHNS, CDR2 SASEGT. Each CDR3 protein gets one entry after TCRdb re-called the 5' RACE reads with MiXCR. The table lists 1.5 million to 2 million distinct CDR3 sequences, around 33% of them singletons, with over 0.25% in the top ten. This receptor was identified in a newborn girl in good health. Sequencing used cord blood. The rearrangement joins TRBV6-1 to TRBJ2-2, with a tentative D call TRBD1 (5 bases). CDR3 nucleotide sequence: TGTGCCAGCAGTGATGGGGCCACTCTAGACACCGGGGAGCTGTTTTTT. It is translated as CASSDGATLDTGELFF.